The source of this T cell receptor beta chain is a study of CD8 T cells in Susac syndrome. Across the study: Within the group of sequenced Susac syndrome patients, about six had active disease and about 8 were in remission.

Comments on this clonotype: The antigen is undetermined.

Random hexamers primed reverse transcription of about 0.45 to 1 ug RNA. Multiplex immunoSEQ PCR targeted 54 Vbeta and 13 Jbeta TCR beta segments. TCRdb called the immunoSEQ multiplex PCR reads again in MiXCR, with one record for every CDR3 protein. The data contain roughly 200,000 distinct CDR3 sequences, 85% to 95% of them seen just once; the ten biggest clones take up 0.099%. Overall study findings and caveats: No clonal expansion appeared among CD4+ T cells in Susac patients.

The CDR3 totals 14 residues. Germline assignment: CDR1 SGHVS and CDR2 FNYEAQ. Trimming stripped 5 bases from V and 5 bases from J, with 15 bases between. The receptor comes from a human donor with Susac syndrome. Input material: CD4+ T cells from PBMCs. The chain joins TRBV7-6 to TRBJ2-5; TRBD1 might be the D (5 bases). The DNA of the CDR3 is TGTGCCAGCAGCCTCCCCCCGGCAGGGGAGACCCAGTACTTC. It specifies CASSLPPAGETQYF.